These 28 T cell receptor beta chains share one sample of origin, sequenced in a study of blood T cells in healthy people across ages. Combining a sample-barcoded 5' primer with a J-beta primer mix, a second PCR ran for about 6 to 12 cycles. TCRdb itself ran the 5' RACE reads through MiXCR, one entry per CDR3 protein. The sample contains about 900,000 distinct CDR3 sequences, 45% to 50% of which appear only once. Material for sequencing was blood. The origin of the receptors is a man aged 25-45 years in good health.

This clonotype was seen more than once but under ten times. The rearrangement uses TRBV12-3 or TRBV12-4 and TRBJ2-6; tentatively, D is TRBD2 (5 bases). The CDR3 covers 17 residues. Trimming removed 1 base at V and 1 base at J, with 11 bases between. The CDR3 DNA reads TGTGCCAGCAGTTTAGACAGAGGGAGATCTGGGGCCAACGTCCTGACTTTC. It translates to CASSLDRGRSGANVLTF.

Written as DNA, the CDR3 is TGCGCCAGCAGCCAAGGAGGAGCAGGGGCGATTCGAAATGAGCAGTACTTC. Its translation is CASSQGGAGAIRNEQYF. The V call is TRBV4-3, the J call TRBJ2-5, with D possibly being TRBD1 (6 bases). V lost 1 base to trimming and J lost 11 bases, with 26 bases between them. Germline CDR1 is LGHNA and CDR2 is YSLEER. The CDR3 runs to 17 residues.

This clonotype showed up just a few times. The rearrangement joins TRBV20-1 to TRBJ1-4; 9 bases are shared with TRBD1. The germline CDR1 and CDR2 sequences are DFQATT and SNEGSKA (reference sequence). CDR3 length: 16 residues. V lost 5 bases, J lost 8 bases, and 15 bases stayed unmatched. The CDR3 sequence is CSAAKDRGGLGEKLFF. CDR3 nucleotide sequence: TGCAGTGCTGCAAAGGACAGGGGAGGGTTAGGGGAAAAACTGTTTTTT.

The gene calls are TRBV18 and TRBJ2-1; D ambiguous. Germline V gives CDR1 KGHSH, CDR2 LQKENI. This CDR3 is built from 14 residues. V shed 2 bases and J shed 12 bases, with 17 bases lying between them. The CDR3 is CASSPTVSLERQFF. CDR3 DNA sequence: TGTGCCAGCTCACCAACAGTTTCCCTAGAAAGGCAGTTCTTC. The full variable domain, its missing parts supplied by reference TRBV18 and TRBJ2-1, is NAGVMQNPRHLVRRRGQEARLRCSPMKGHSHVYWYRQLPEEGLKFMVYLQKENIIDESGMPKERFSAEFPKEGPSILRIQQVVRGDSAAYFCASSPTVSLERQFFGPGTRLTVL.

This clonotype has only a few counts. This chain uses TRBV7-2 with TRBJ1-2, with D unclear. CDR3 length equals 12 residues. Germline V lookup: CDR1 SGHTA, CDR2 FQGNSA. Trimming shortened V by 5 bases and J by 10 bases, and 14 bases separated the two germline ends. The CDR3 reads CASSPPYGDYTF. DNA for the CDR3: TGTGCCAGCAGCCCCCCCTACGGTGACTACACCTTC. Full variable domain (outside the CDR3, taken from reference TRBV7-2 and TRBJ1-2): GAGVSQSPSNKVTEKGKDVELRCDPISGHTALYWYRQSLGQGLEFLIYFQGNSAPDKSGLPSDRFSAERTGGSVSTLTIQRTQQEDSAVYLCASSPPYGDYTFGSGTRLTVV.

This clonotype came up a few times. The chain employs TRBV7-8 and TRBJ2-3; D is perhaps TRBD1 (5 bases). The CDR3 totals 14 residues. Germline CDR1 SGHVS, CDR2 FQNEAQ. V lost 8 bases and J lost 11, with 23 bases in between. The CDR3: CASRMPRQGPVQYF. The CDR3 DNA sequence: TGTGCCAGCCGTATGCCCCGCCAGGGCCCCGTGCAGTATTTT. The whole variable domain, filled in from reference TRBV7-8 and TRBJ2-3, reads GAGVSQSPRYKVAKRGQDVALRCDPISGHVSLFWYQQALGQGPEFLTYFQNEAQLDKSGLPSDRFFAERPEGSVSTLKIQRTQQEDSAVYLCASRMPRQGPVQYFGPGTRLTVL.

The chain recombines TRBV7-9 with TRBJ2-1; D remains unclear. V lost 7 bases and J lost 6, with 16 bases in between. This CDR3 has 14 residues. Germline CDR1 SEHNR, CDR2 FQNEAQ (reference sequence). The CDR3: CASIRTISPNEQFF. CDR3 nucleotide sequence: TGTGCCAGCATCCGAACAATAAGTCCCAATGAGCAGTTCTTC.

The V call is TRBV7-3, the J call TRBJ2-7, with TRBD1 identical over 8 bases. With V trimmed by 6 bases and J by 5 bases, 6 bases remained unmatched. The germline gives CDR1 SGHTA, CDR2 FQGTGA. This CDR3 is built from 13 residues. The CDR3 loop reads CASREQGVHEQYF. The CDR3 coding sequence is TGTGCCAGCAGGGAACAGGGGGTTCACGAGCAGTACTTC. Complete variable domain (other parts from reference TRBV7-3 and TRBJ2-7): GAGVSQTPSNKVTEKGKYVELRCDPISGHTALYWYRQSLGQGPEFLIYFQGTGAADDSGLPNDRFFAVRPEGSVSTLKIQRTERGDSAVYLCASREQGVHEQYFGPGTRLTVT.

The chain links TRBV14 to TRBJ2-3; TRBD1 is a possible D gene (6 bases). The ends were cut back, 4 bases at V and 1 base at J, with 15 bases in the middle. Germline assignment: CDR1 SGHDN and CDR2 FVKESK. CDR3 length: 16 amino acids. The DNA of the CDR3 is TGTGCCAGCAGCCCTGGGACATCAAGAGGCACAGATACGCAGTATTTT. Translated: CASSPGTSRGTDTQYF.

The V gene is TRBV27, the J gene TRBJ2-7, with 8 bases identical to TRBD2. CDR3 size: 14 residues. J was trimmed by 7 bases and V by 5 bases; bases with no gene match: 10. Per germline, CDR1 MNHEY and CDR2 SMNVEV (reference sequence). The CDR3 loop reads CASSTPGGRLEQYF. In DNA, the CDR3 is TGTGCCAGCAGTACCCCGGGGGGGAGGTTAGAGCAGTACTTC.

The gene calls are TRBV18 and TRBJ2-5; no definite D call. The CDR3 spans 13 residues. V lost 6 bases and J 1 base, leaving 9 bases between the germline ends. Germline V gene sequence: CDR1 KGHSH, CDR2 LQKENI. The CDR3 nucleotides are TGTGCCAGCTCGCCCATGTTCCAAGAGACCCAGTACTTC. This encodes CASSPMFQETQYF.

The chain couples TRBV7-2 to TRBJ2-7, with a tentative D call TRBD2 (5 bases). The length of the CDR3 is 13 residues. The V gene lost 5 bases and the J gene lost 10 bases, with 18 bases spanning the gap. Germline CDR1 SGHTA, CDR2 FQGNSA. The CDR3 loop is CASSLTGLGIQYF. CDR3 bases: TGTGCCAGCAGCCTAACGGGCCTCGGGATCCAGTACTTC.

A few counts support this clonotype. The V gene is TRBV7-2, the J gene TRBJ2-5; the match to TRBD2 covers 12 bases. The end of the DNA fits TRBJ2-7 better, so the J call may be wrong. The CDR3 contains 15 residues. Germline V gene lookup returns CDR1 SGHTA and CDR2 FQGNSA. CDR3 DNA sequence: TGTGCCAGCAGCAGAAGGACTAGCGGGACCTACGAGCAGTACTTC. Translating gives CASSRRTSGTYEQYF.

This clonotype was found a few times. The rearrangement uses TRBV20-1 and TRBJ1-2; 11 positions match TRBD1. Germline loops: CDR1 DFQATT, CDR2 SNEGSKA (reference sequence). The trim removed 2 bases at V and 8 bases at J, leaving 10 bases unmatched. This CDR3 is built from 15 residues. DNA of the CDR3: TGCAGTGCTAGACCCCCCGGACAGGGGGCAAGGGGCTACACCTTC. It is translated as CSARPPGQGARGYTF.

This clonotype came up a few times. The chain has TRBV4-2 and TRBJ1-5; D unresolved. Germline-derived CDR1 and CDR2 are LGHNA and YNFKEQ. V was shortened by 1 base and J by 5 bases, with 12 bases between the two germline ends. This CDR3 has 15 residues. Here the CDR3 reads CASSQGNSEYQPQHF. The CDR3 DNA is TGTGCCAGCAGCCAAGGAAATTCAGAGTATCAGCCCCAGCATTTT.

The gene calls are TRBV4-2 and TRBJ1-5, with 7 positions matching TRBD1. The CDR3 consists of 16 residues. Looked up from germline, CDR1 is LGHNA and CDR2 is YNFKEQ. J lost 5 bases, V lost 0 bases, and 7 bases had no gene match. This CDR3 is CASSQDLQGWDQPQHF. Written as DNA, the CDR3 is TGTGCCAGCAGCCAAGATCTACAGGGGTGGGATCAGCCCCAGCATTTT.

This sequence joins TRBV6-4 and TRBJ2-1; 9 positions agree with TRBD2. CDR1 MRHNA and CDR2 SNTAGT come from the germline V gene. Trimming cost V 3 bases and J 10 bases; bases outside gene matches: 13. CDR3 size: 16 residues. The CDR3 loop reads CASSEVAGEGTGEQFF. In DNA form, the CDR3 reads TGTGCCAGCAGTGAAGTAGCGGGGGAAGGTACGGGGGAGCAGTTCTTC.

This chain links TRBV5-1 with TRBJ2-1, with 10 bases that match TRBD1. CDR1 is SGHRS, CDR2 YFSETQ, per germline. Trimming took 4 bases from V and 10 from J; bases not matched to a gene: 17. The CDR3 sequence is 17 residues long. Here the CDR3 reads CASSPVPGQGSIEEQFF. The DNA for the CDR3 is TGCGCCAGCAGCCCAGTTCCGGGACAGGGGTCAATTGAGGAGCAGTTCTTC.

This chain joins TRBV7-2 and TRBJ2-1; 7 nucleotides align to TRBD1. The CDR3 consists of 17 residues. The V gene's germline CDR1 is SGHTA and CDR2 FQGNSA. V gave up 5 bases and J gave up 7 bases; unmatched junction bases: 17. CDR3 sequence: CASSAQSGLTGTNEQFF. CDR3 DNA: TGTGCCAGCAGCGCTCAAAGCGGATTGACAGGGACGAATGAGCAGTTCTTC.

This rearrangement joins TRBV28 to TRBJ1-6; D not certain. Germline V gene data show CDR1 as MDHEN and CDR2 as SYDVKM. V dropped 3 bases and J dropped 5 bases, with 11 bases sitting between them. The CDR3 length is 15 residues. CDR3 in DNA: TGTGCCAGCAGTTTTGGGTGGGCTGATAATTCACCCCTCCACTTT. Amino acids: CASSFGWADNSPLHF.

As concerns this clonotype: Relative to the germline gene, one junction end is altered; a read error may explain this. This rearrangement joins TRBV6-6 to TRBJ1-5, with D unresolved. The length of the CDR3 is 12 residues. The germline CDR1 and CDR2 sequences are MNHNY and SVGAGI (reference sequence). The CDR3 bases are TGCGCCGCCTCAGGATACAATCAGCCCCAGCATTTT. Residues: CAASGYNQPQHF.

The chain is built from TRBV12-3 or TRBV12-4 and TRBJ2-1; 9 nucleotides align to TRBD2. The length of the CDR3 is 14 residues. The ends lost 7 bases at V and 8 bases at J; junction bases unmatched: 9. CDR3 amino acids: CASTDIAGAYEQFF. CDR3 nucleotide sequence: TGTGCCAGCACCGATATAGCGGGGGCCTATGAGCAGTTCTTC.

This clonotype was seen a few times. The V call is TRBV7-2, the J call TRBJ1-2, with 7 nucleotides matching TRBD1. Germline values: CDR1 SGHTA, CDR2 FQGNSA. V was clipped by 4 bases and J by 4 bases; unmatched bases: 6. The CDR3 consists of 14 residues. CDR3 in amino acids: CASSSQTGLYGYTF. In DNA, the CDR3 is TGTGCCAGCAGCTCCCAGACAGGGCTCTATGGCTACACCTTC.

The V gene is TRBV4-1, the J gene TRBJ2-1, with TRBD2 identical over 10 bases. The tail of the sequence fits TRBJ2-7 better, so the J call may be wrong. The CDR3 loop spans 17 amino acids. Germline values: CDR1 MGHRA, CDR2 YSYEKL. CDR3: CASSHLVAGGSYNEQYF. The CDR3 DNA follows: TGCGCCAGCAGCCATCTGGTAGCGGGGGGCTCCTACAATGAGCAGTACTTC.

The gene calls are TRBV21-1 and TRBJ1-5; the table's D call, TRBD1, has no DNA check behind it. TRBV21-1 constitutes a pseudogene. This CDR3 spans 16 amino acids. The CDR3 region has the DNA TGTGCCAGCAGCATCCGGGGCGAGGGAGGCAATCAGCCCCAGCATTTT. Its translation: CASSIRGEGGNQPQHF.

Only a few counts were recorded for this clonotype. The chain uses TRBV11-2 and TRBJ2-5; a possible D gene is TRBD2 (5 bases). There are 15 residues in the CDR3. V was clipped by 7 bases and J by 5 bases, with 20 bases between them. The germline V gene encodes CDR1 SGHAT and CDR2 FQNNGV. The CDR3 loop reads CASIKRPLRVETQYF. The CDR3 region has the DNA TGTGCCAGCATCAAGAGACCTCTGAGGGTTGAGACCCAGTACTTC.

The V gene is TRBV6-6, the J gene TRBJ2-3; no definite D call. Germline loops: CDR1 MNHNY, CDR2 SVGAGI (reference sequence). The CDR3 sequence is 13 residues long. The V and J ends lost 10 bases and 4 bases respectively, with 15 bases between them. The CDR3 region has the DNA TGTGCCATTAGGACCTCGACCCCAGATACGCAGTATTTT. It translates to CAIRTSTPDTQYF.

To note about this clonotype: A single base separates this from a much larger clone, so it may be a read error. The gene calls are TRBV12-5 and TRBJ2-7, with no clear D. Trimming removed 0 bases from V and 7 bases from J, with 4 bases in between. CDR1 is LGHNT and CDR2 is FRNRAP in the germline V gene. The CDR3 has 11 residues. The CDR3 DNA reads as TGTGCTAGTGGTTTGGTTAATGAGCAGTACTTC. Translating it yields CASGLVNEQYF. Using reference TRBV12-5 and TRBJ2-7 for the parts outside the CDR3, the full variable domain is DARVTQTPRHKVTEMGQEVTMRCQPILGHNTVFWYRQTMMQGLELLAYFRNRAPLDDSGMPKDRFSAEMPDATLATLKIQPSEPRDSAVYFCASGLVNEQYFGPGTRLTVT.